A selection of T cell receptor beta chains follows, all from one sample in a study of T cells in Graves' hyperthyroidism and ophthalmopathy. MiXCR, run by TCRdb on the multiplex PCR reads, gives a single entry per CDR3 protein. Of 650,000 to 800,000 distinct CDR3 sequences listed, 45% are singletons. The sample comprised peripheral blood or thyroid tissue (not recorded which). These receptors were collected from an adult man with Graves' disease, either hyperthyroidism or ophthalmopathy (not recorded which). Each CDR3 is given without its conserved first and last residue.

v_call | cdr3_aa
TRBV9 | ASSSNRGDYT
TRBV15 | ATSSSGTLHSPLH
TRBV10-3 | ASSEGPTTNEKLF
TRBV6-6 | ASNLQGSEQY
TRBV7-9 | ASSSLQGRIPNTEAF
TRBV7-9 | ASRQGETQY
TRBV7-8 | ASSQGTGSNQPQH
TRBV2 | ASTGTVVPGELF
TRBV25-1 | ASSRQLGPGGIAEQY
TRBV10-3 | ASSEEGTRGYEQY
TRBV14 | ASSQGLGAVGGYT
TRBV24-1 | ATSAGGRVEQY
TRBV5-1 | ASSLDQGGRGYT
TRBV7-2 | ASSSTVSSYNSPLH